These 24 T cell receptor beta chains share one sample of origin, sequenced in a study of identical twins. TCRdb recomputed calls from the 5' RACE reads with MiXCR, one row per CDR3 protein. The sample has under 900,000 distinct CDR3 sequences; 9% to 15% are singletons. These data are also associated with another study on yellow fever vaccine responses in identical twins.

The specimen sequenced was PBMCs. The receptors originated from a woman aged 18 to 35 in good health.

A few counts support this clonotype. The J gene is TRBJ2-1, the V gene TRBV2; TRBD2 matches 7 bases. The junction had 12 bases not matched to a gene; V was cut back by 6 bases and J by 7 bases. Germline V gene lookup returns CDR1 SNHLY and CDR2 FYNNEI. This CDR3 spans 15 amino acids. In DNA, the CDR3 is TGTGCCAGCAGGTCTAGCGGAAACATAGGGAATGAGCAGTTCTTC. This encodes CASRSSGNIGNEQFF.

This clonotype was observed a handful of times. The V and J genes are TRBV4-1 and TRBJ2-1; no clear D gene. This CDR3 has 14 amino acids. Germline V gene data show CDR1 as MGHRA and CDR2 as YSYEKL. The V end lost 3 bases, the J end lost 5 bases, and 11 bases lay between the germline ends. The CDR3 nucleotides read TGCGCCAGCAGCCAGGATAGCCTCGACAATGAGCAGTTCTTC. Translation gives CASSQDSLDNEQFF.

The rearrangement joins TRBV12-5 to TRBJ2-7; 7 bases fit TRBD2. The V segment lost 6 bases and the J segment 7 bases; nucleotides outside the gene matches: 3. This CDR3 region has 11 residues. Germline CDR1 reads LGHNT; CDR2 reads FRNRAP. The CDR3 DNA reads TGTGCTAGTGGGTGGGGGGGAGAGCAGTACTTC. It codes for CASGWGGEQYF.

Only a few counts were recorded for this clonotype. This chain joins TRBV29-1 and TRBJ2-1, with 7 bases aligning to TRBD1. The V segment lost 3 bases and the J segment 7 bases; nucleotides outside the gene matches: 9. Germline CDR1 is SQVTM and CDR2 is ANQGSEA. The CDR3 length is 14 residues. The CDR3 DNA reads as TGCAGCGTTGAGGGGACAGCTTCTTGGAATGAGCAGTTCTTC. Amino acids: CSVEGTASWNEQFF.

This clonotype was detected a few times. This chain links TRBV12-5 with TRBJ2-7, with D uncertain. V was pared by 0 bases and J by 0 bases, with 12 bases between. CDR1 and CDR2 (germline): LGHNT, FRNRAP. This CDR3 region has 16 residues. Here the CDR3 DNA reads TGTGCTAGTGGTTTGGTACGGCTCGCGAGCTCCTACGAGCAGTACTTC. It yields the protein CASGLVRLASSYEQYF.

J is TRBJ1-1 and V is TRBV10-3, with 7 nucleotides matching TRBD1. Trimming at V came to 2 bases and at J to 3 bases, leaving 0 bases not matched to a gene. The CDR3 consists of 13 residues. Germline loops: CDR1 ENHRY, CDR2 SYGVKD. The CDR3 reads CAISEDRDTEAFF. In DNA, the CDR3 is TGTGCCATCAGTGAGGACAGGGACACTGAAGCTTTCTTT.

This rearrangement joins TRBV4-2 to TRBJ2-1; the match to TRBD2 covers 7 bases. V gave up 0 bases and J gave up 0 bases; unmatched junction bases: 5. The CDR3 is 17 residues long. Germline V CDR1 and CDR2: LGHNA, YNFKEQ. CDR3 amino acids: CASSQEAGGSSYNEQFF. In DNA, the CDR3 is TGTGCCAGCAGCCAAGAAGCAGGCGGGAGCTCCTACAATGAGCAGTTCTTC.

This rearrangement joins TRBV7-6 to TRBJ2-7; unclear D gene. Germline loops: CDR1 SGHVS, CDR2 FNYEAQ. The CDR3 extends over 15 amino acids. With 2 bases removed from V and 0 bases from J, the gap between germline ends came to 11 bases. The CDR3 spells CASSLSDDLSYEQYV. The DNA of the CDR3 is TGTGCCAGCAGCTTAAGCGACGACCTCTCCTACGAGCAGTACGTC.

This clonotype was observed a few times. The genes are TRBV20-1 and TRBJ2-7, with D possibly being TRBD1 or TRBD2 (5 bases each). This CDR3 contains 13 residues. The germline V and J ends were trimmed by 6 bases and 4 bases, with 16 bases remaining between them. Germline CDR1 reads DFQATT; CDR2 reads SNEGSKA (reference sequence). The CDR3 nucleotides read TGCAGTGCCCCACCTGCCGGGGCTTACGAGCAGTACGTC. Translation: CSAPPAGAYEQYV.

The J gene is TRBJ2-5, the V gene TRBV2; D is unclear. Germline V gene data show CDR1 as SNHLY and CDR2 as FYNNEI. The CDR3 loop spans 13 amino acids. Trimming cost V 4 bases and J 1 base, with 7 bases left between them. The CDR3 sequence: CASSAQFQETQYF. The CDR3 DNA is TGTGCCAGCAGTGCACAGTTCCAAGAGACCCAGTACTTC. The variable domain in full, with the rest retrieved from reference TRBV2 and TRBJ2-5, is EPEVTQTPSHQVTQMGQEVILRCVPISNHLYFYWYRQILGQKVEFLVSFYNNEISEKSEIFDDQFSVERPDGSNFTLKIRSTKLEDSAMYFCASSAQFQETQYFGPGTRLLVL.

This clonotype was picked up a small number of times. V gene TRBV20-1 combines with J gene TRBJ1-2; maybe TRBD1 (5 bases). Trimming took off 2 bases at V and 4 bases at J, with 17 bases between the two ends. This CDR3 is 15 amino acids long. Germline CDR1 is DFQATT and CDR2 is SNEGSKA (reference sequence). This CDR3 is CSARPPDSTSYGYTF. The CDR3 DNA sequence: TGCAGTGCTAGACCGCCCGACAGCACCAGCTATGGCTACACCTTC.

This clonotype showed up many times. This rearrangement joins TRBV12-3 or TRBV12-4 to TRBJ1-1, with D uncertain. The CDR3 spans 12 residues. V was trimmed by 3 bases and J by 6 bases, leaving 8 bases between them. The CDR3 loop reads CASSFASPEAFF. The CDR3 DNA sequence: TGTGCCAGCAGTTTCGCCTCTCCTGAAGCTTTCTTT.

The gene calls are TRBV12-3 or TRBV12-4 and TRBJ2-2, with 10 bases that match TRBD2. Losses at the gene ends were 7 bases for V and 6 bases for J; bases not matched to a gene: 11. The length of the CDR3 is 16 residues. Written as DNA, the CDR3 is TGTGCCAGCATCCCCACCGGGACTAGCGTTTCCGGGGAGCTGTTTTTT. This sequence encodes CASIPTGTSVSGELFF.

This clonotype was found a few times. This chain links TRBV5-1 with TRBJ2-1; 8 bases fit TRBD2. There are 14 residues in the CDR3. J was trimmed by 9 bases and V by 4 bases; bases with no gene match: 9. Germline CDR1 SGHRS, CDR2 YFSETQ. CDR3 sequence reads: CASSPTGLAPEQFF. The CDR3 DNA is TGCGCCAGCAGCCCGACCGGACTAGCTCCTGAGCAGTTCTTC.

This clonotype was detected many times. The CDR3 is CASSQDAKTEAFF. The CDR3 DNA reads TGTGCCAGCAGCCAAGATGCTAAGACTGAAGCTTTCTTT. The V and J genes are TRBV4-2 and TRBJ1-1; D unclear. Germline assignment: CDR1 LGHNA and CDR2 YNFKEQ. CDR3 length: 13 amino acids. Deletions cut 0 bases from V and 5 bases from J, with 7 bases between.

There are a few counts of this clonotype. This rearrangement joins TRBV18 to TRBJ2-3, with 12 nucleotides matching TRBD2. CDR3 size: 18 residues. Trimming at V came to 4 bases and at J to 1 base, leaving 9 bases not matched to a gene. CDR1 KGHSH and CDR2 LQKENI come from the germline V gene. CDR3 protein: CASSLIRLAGVGTDTQYF. The CDR3 DNA reads as TGTGCCAGCTCACTCATACGACTAGCGGGAGTGGGCACAGATACGCAGTATTTT.

J is TRBJ2-5 and V is TRBV9; possibly TRBD2 for D (6 bases). Trimming took off 0 bases at V and 2 bases at J, with 14 bases between the two ends. The CDR3 runs to 16 residues. Germline-derived CDR1 and CDR2 are SGDLS and YYNGEE. This CDR3 reads CASSVGPPEGQETQYF. In nucleotides, the CDR3 is TGTGCCAGCAGCGTAGGACCCCCGGAGGGGCAAGAGACCCAGTACTTC.

This clonotype was detected a few times. This chain uses TRBV29-1 with TRBJ1-2; 7 nucleotides agree with TRBD1. Germline V gene lookup returns CDR1 SQVTM and CDR2 ANQGSEA. The length of the CDR3 is 15 residues. Trimming cost V 0 bases and J 4 bases; bases outside gene matches: 8. The CDR3 spells CSVEDLDRSGYGYTF. The CDR3 DNA sequence: TGCAGCGTTGAAGATTTGGACAGGTCCGGCTATGGCTACACCTTC.

The chain employs TRBV28 and TRBJ2-7; D ambiguous. Germline CDR1 is MDHEN and CDR2 is SYDVKM. V lost 1 base and J lost 2, with 6 bases in between. This CDR3 is 13 amino acids long. CDR3 loop: CASSLSHPYEQYV. The CDR3 bases are TGTGCCAGCAGTTTATCACACCCCTACGAGCAGTACGTC.

This clonotype has at least ten counts. The chain recombines TRBV11-2 with TRBJ2-3; D call uncertain. CDR1 and CDR2 from the germline V gene are SGHAT and FQNNGV. The germline V and J ends were trimmed by 0 bases and 2 bases, with 6 bases remaining between them. The CDR3 extends over 14 amino acids. The CDR3 DNA sequence: TGTGCCAGCAGCTTAGAGGGCTACACAGATACGCAGTATTTT. Its protein product is CASSLEGYTDTQYF.

This clonotype was seen more than once but under ten times. V and J are TRBV29-1 and TRBJ1-1; tentative D call: TRBD1 (6 bases). V lost 2 bases to trimming and J lost 10 bases, with 11 bases between them. CDR1 is SQVTM, CDR2 ANQGSEA, per germline. CDR3 length: 11 residues. The CDR3, as DNA: TGCAGCGTTGAAAGGGGGGGCCCAGCTTTCTTT. Translating gives CSVERGGPAFF.

The table lists this clonotype with a few counts. V and J are TRBV5-1 and TRBJ2-1; 8 bases agree with TRBD2. Trimming at V came to 4 bases and at J to 3 bases, leaving 6 bases not matched to a gene. The CDR3 contains 15 residues. Germline values: CDR1 SGHRS, CDR2 YFSETQ. The CDR3 bases are TGCGCCAGCAGCCGAAGCGGGAGTATCTACAATGAGCAGTTCTTC. Its translation is CASSRSGSIYNEQFF.

This clonotype showed up many times. V and J are TRBV24-1 and TRBJ2-3; TRBD2 might be the D (6 bases). CDR1 is KGHDR and CDR2 is SFDVKD in the germline V gene. The CDR3 contains 14 residues. Deletions cut 10 bases from V and 5 bases from J, with 18 bases between. The CDR3 sequence is CATSRDSSQDTQYF. Written as DNA, the CDR3 is TGTGCCACTTCACGGGACTCAAGTCAAGATACGCAGTATTTT.

This clonotype was seen more than once but under ten times. The chain carries TRBV7-9 and TRBJ2-5, with a tentative D call TRBD2 (6 bases). CDR3 size: 14 residues. The V and J ends lost 4 bases and 5 bases respectively, with 14 bases between them. The germline CDR1 and CDR2 sequences are SEHNR and FQNEAQ (reference sequence). In DNA form, the CDR3 reads TGTGCCAGCAGCTGGGACTCCGGGTCCGAGACCCAGTACTTC. Protein sequence: CASSWDSGSETQYF.